This T cell receptor beta chain was recovered during a study of blood T cell repertoires in COVID-19. Study-level information: The origin of the acute and convalescent COVID-19 samples was the United States, Italy and Spain.

As originally analysed: From reference gene primer amplification, estimates of nucleated cell counts were derived. The table came from immunoSEQ multiplex PCR; TCRdb's copy has only in-frame clones and leaves some out. Clonal size and the V and J genes are those of that table, whereas D and trimming came from the DNA. The table records about 160,000 clones, around 86% of them present only once. V trimming: 4 bases; J trimming: 6 bases; junction bases outside the gene matches: 9. CDR3 length: 16 residues. Per the germline V gene, CDR1 is SGDLS and CDR2 is YYNGEE. The sequence came from an elderly man with acute or convalescent COVID-19. The specimen sequenced was peripheral blood. The chain employs TRBV9 and TRBJ1-6, with 8 bases identical to TRBD1. This chain's CDR3 is CASSTRQGLGNSPLHF. In nucleotides, the CDR3 is TGTGCCAGCAGCACAAGACAGGGGTTGGGTAATTCACCCCTCCACTTT.